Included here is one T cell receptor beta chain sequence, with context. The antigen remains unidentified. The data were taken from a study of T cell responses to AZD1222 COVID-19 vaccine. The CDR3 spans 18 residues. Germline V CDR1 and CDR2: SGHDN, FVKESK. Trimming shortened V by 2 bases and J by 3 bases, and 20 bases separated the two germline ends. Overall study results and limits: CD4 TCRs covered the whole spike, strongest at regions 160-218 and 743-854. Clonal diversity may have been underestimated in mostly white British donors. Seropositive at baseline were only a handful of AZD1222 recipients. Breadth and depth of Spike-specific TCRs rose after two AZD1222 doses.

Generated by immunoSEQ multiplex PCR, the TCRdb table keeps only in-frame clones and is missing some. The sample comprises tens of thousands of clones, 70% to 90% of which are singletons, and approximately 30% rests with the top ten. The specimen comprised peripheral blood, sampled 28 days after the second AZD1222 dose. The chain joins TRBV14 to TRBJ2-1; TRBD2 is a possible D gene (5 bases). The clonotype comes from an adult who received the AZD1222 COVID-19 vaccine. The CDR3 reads CASSQKSPSTDGYNEQFF. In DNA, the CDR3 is TGTGCCAGCAGCCAAAAGAGCCCTAGCACGGACGGCTACAATGAGCAGTTCTTC.